The 32 T cell receptor beta chains given below trace back to one sample, sequenced in a study of OX40 agonist ivuxolimab in advanced cancers. Assay: immunoSEQ multiplex PCR; the TCRdb copy retains only in-frame clones and omits some. The sample consists of approximately 91,000 clones, about 86% of them appearing once. The material was CD4+ or CD8+ T cells sorted from blood, obtained in a trial of the OX40 agonist ivuxolimab. The receptors here all came from an adult with an advanced solid tumor such as melanoma, head and neck, liver or kidney cancer.

CDR3 residues: CASSLTGFSTFGNTIYF. CDR3 sequence (DNA): TGTGCCAGCAGCTTAACAGGGTTTTCGACCTTTGGAAACACCATATATTTT. This chain links TRBV7-2 with TRBJ1-3; D may be TRBD1 (6 bases). CDR1 is SGHTA, CDR2 FQGNSA, per germline. The CDR3 spans 17 residues. V was clipped by 2 bases and J by 3 bases, with 17 bases between them.

This sequence joins TRBV11-3 and TRBJ2-3, with a possible D match to TRBD1 (6 bases). The CDR3 contains 16 residues. CDR1 SGHNT and CDR2 YENEEA come from the germline V gene. Trimming took off 1 base at V and 2 bases at J, with 13 bases between the two ends. This chain's CDR3 is CASSLGQEISTDTQYF. The DNA of the CDR3 is TGTGCCAGCAGCTTAGGACAGGAGATCTCCACAGATACGCAGTATTTT.

The V call is TRBV7-6, the J call TRBJ1-1, with a weak D call TRBD1 (5 bases). Germline loops: CDR1 SGHVS, CDR2 FNYEAQ. This CDR3 has 16 amino acids. Trimming cost V 1 base and J 9 bases, with 21 bases left between them. The CDR3 region has the DNA TGTGCCAGCAGCTTAGGGGGAGGAGTTGGGACCCAAAAAGCTTTCTTT. Encoded protein: CASSLGGGVGTQKAFF.

This chain's CDR3 is CASSQDLSRDSNQPQHF. CDR3 DNA sequence: TGCGCCAGCAGCCAAGATCTGAGCCGGGACAGCAATCAGCCCCAGCATTTT. The chain has TRBV4-3 and TRBJ1-5; maybe TRBD1 (5 bases). The CDR3 length is 17 residues. Germline V CDR1 and CDR2: LGHNA, YSLEER. V dropped 0 bases and J dropped 1 base, with 13 bases sitting between them.

This sequence joins TRBV4-1 and TRBJ2-3; D unresolved. Germline values: CDR1 MGHRA, CDR2 YSYEKL. The V gene lost 4 bases and the J gene lost 4 bases, with 15 bases spanning the gap. The CDR3 loop spans 15 amino acids. DNA for the CDR3: TGCGCCAGCAGCCGTCGAGGTGAAGGCCCAGATACGCAGTATTTT. This codes for CASSRRGEGPDTQYF.

The V and J genes are TRBV29-1 and TRBJ1-1, with D possibly being TRBD1 (5 bases). The germline gives CDR1 SQVTM, CDR2 ANQGSEA. V lost 4 bases and J lost 5, with 11 bases in between. This CDR3 region has 12 residues. CDR3 DNA sequence: TGCAGCGTTGGACAGAAAGGTACTGAAGCTTTCTTT. It translates to CSVGQKGTEAFF.

This clone was observed a few times. The V call is TRBV28, the J call TRBJ1-1; D is unclear. Germline values: CDR1 MDHEN, CDR2 SYDVKM. The V and J ends lost 3 bases and 9 bases respectively, with 14 bases between them. The CDR3 consists of 13 residues. The CDR3: CASSFLEAEKAFF. CDR3 in DNA: TGTGCCAGCAGTTTTCTCGAGGCGGAAAAAGCTTTCTTT.

This chain uses TRBV5-4 with TRBJ2-5, with unresolved D. The germline V gene encodes CDR1 SGHNT and CDR2 YYREEE (reference sequence). This CDR3 spans 13 amino acids. Trimming took off 2 bases at V and 5 bases at J, with 10 bases between the two ends. The CDR3 region is CASSLGLRETQYF. The CDR3 DNA reads TGTGCCAGCAGCTTAGGTCTCCGGGAGACCCAGTACTTC. Full variable domain (remainder filled in from reference TRBV5-4 and TRBJ2-5): ETGVTQSPTHLIKTRGQQVTLRCSSQSGHNTVSWYQQALGQGPQFIFQYYREEENGRGNFPPRFSGLQFPNYSSELNVNALELDDSALYLCASSLGLRETQYFGPGTRLLVL.

This clone was observed a handful of times. The chain has TRBV28 and TRBJ1-6; TRBD1 aligns across 7 bases. The J segment lost 7 bases and the V segment lost 10 bases, leaving 4 bases of the junction unmatched. CDR3 length equals 12 residues. CDR1 is MDHEN, CDR2 SYDVKM, per germline. The chain's CDR3 is CATAGGNSPLHF. The CDR3 DNA reads as TGTGCCACAGCAGGGGGGAATTCACCCCTCCACTTT. Combining the CDR3 with reference TRBV28 and TRBJ1-6 gives the whole variable domain DVKVTQSSRYLVKRTGEKVFLECVQDMDHENMFWYRQDPGLGLRLIYFSYDVKMKEKGDIPEGYSVSREKKERFSLILESASTNQTSMYLCATAGGNSPLHFGNGTRLTVT.

This rearrangement joins TRBV4-1 to TRBJ2-6, with TRBD1 matching 9 bases. V trimming: 3 bases; J trimming: 3 bases; junction bases outside the gene matches: 9. This CDR3 region has 18 residues. From germline, CDR1 is MGHRA and CDR2 YSYEKL. The CDR3 sequence: CASSHIKTGGFGANVLTF. DNA of the CDR3: TGCGCCAGCAGCCACATAAAGACAGGGGGGTTTGGGGCCAACGTCCTGACTTTC.

CDR3 sequence: CASSSPPGRNSPLHF. CDR3 sequence (DNA): TGTGCCAGCAGCTCCCCCCCGGGACGCAATTCACCCCTCCACTTT. The chain joins TRBV27 to TRBJ1-6; a weak D match, TRBD1 (5 bases). The CDR3 spans 15 residues. Trimming cost V 6 bases and J 7 bases, with 16 bases left between them. Germline CDR1 is MNHEY and CDR2 is SMNVEV (reference sequence).

The V gene is TRBV27, the J gene TRBJ1-2; D is possibly TRBD1 (6 bases). Germline CDR1 MNHEY, CDR2 SMNVEV (reference sequence). Trimming cost V 5 bases and J 6 bases, with 13 bases left between them. CDR3 length: 13 amino acids. The CDR3 DNA reads as TGTGCCAGCAGTGATGGACAGCTCCATGGCTACACCTTC. Its protein product is CASSDGQLHGYTF.

This clone is a singleton in its sample. The rearrangement links TRBV6-1 to TRBJ1-1; 7 bases map to TRBD1. The CDR3 is made up of 12 amino acids. Germline CDR1 MNHNS, CDR2 SASEGT. The V and J ends lost 6 bases and 8 bases, in that order; junction bases with no gene match: 6. DNA for the CDR3: TGTGCCAGCAGACTCGCGGGACAGGAAGCTTTCTTT. It specifies CASRLAGQEAFF.

The genes are TRBV20-1 and TRBJ1-2, with D possibly matching TRBD1 (5 bases). The V end was cut by 5 bases, the J end by 5 bases, with 9 bases between. CDR3 size: 11 residues. Germline CDR1 reads DFQATT; CDR2 reads SNEGSKA (reference sequence). The CDR3 sequence is CSAETAYGYTF. The CDR3 DNA reads as TGCAGTGCTGAGACAGCTTATGGCTACACCTTC.

The chain links TRBV19 to TRBJ1-6, with a weak D call TRBD1 (5 bases). This CDR3 is 15 amino acids long. V lost 5 bases, J lost 11 bases, and 19 bases lay in between. CDR1 LNHDA and CDR2 SQIVND come from the germline V gene (reference sequence). DNA for the CDR3: TGTGCCAGTAGTGCCGAGGGGCGGGGGATGACACCCCTCCACTTT. Translated: CASSAEGRGMTPLHF.

The gene calls are TRBV7-2 and TRBJ1-5; the match to TRBD1 covers 7 bases. The V gene end was trimmed by 0 bases and the J gene end by 12 bases; junction bases not matched to a gene: 5. The CDR3 runs to 13 residues. The germline gives CDR1 SGHTA, CDR2 FQGNSA. The CDR3 sequence is CASSLAQNRGQHF. The CDR3 DNA reads TGTGCCAGCAGCTTAGCTCAGAACAGGGGCCAGCATTTT.

This chain links TRBV5-1 with TRBJ2-3, with a possible D match to TRBD2 (5 bases). Trimming shortened V by 4 bases and J by 5 bases, and 11 bases separated the two germline ends. CDR1 and CDR2 from the germline V gene are SGHRS and YFSETQ. The CDR3 loop spans 13 amino acids. The CDR3 DNA reads as TGCGCCAGCAGCATGGAACGGGGAGATACGCAGTATTTT. Translation: CASSMERGDTQYF.

V gene TRBV28 combines with J gene TRBJ1-2; D may be TRBD1 (5 bases). Germline lookup yields CDR1 MDHEN and CDR2 SYDVKM. The CDR3 contains 13 residues. V lost 4 bases and J 4 bases, leaving 10 bases between the germline ends. CDR3: CASSSLGAYGYTF. CDR3 DNA sequence: TGTGCCAGCAGTTCACTCGGGGCCTATGGCTACACCTTC.

The chain joins TRBV4-1 to TRBJ2-7, with D possibly matching TRBD1 (5 bases). Trimming took off 3 bases at V and 0 bases at J, with 9 bases between the two ends. Germline V gives CDR1 MGHRA, CDR2 YSYEKL. The CDR3 is 14 residues long. Written as DNA, the CDR3 is TGCGCCAGCAGCCATCAGGACAACTCCTACGAGCAGTACTTC. Translated: CASSHQDNSYEQYF.

The gene calls are TRBV18 and TRBJ1-5; D gene unclear. Germline assignment: CDR1 KGHSH and CDR2 LQKENI. The V gene lost 5 bases and the J gene lost 5 bases, with 10 bases spanning the gap. The length of the CDR3 is 13 residues. Written as DNA, the CDR3 is TGTGCCAGCTCAACAACGAGGGATCAGCCCCAGCATTTT. Its protein is CASSTTRDQPQHF.

The chain recombines TRBV10-3 with TRBJ2-1; 7 bases line up with TRBD2. The CDR3 extends over 15 amino acids. CDR1 ENHRY and CDR2 SYGVKD come from the germline V gene. V gave up 0 bases and J gave up 4 bases; unmatched junction bases: 3. CDR3 in DNA: TGTGCCATCAGTGAGTCGGAGCGGGATTACAATGAGCAGTTCTTC. Protein: CAISESERDYNEQFF.

The chain couples TRBV28 to TRBJ1-3; D remains unclear. Trimming cost V 4 bases and J 3 bases, with 16 bases left between them. The CDR3 spans 16 residues. CDR1 and CDR2 (germline): MDHEN, SYDVKM. The CDR3 bases are TGTGCCAGCAGTTCAACTAGGGTTGGCGGTGGAAACACCATATATTTT. Translating gives CASSSTRVGGGNTIYF.

The chain combines TRBV19 with TRBJ1-5, with 7 bases fitting TRBD1. CDR3 length: 16 amino acids. Germline trimming cut 6 bases from V and 3 bases from J; bases unmatched to any gene: 11. Germline V gene sequence: CDR1 LNHDA, CDR2 SQIVND (reference sequence). The CDR3 region is CASSSNRGFFNQPQHF. CDR3 nucleotides: TGTGCCAGTAGCTCGAACAGGGGTTTCTTCAATCAGCCCCAGCATTTT.

This chain uses TRBV28 with TRBJ1-5, with 10 bases lining up with TRBD1. The trim removed 4 bases at V and 3 bases at J, leaving 6 bases unmatched. Germline CDR1 and CDR2: MDHEN and SYDVKM. This CDR3 comprises 16 residues. In DNA form, the CDR3 reads TGTGCCAGCAGTTCCATAGGGACAGGGGCCAATCAGCCCCAGCATTTT. Amino acid sequence: CASSSIGTGANQPQHF.

On this clone itself: The junction departs from the called germline gene at one end, perhaps through a read error. This chain uses TRBV7-7 with TRBJ2-5; maybe TRBD2 (5 bases). The CDR3 totals 14 residues. The germline V gene has CDR1 SSHAT and CDR2 FNYEAQ (reference sequence). The CDR3 coding sequence is TGTGCTAGCAGCTTACGGGGAGTCCAAGAGACCCAGTACTTC. This encodes CASSLRGVQETQYF.

The V gene is TRBV5-1, the J gene TRBJ2-7, with no clear D. The CDR3 is 13 residues long. Germline assignment: CDR1 SGHRS and CDR2 YFSETQ. Trimming shortened V by 3 bases and J by 7 bases, and 14 bases separated the two germline ends. CDR3 in DNA: TGCGCCAGCAGCTCGTTATCTCTGGGGGAGCAGTACTTC. Amino acids: CASSSLSLGEQYF.

This clone was recorded a few times. This chain uses TRBV9 with TRBJ1-3; a weak D match, TRBD1 (5 bases). Trimming left V 0 bases short and J 4 bases short, with 11 bases between. The length of the CDR3 is 15 residues. The germline CDR1 and CDR2 sequences are SGDLS and YYNGEE. CDR3 amino acids: CASSVVPGRGNTIYF. The CDR3 region has the DNA TGTGCCAGCAGCGTAGTCCCAGGGCGCGGAAACACCATATATTTT.

This clone occurred a few times. This chain uses TRBV7-9 with TRBJ2-3; D is unclear. V lost 1 base to trimming and J lost 5 bases, with 7 bases between them. The CDR3 length is 13 residues. From germline, CDR1 is SEHNR and CDR2 FQNEAQ (reference sequence). Here the CDR3 reads CASSLDGQDTQYF. In nucleotides, the CDR3 is TGTGCCAGCAGCTTAGACGGCCAAGATACGCAGTATTTT.

The chain carries TRBV5-6 and TRBJ2-1; 8 bases match TRBD1. Germline lookup yields CDR1 SGHDT and CDR2 YYEEEE. This CDR3 spans 13 amino acids. V trimming: 0 bases; J trimming: 13 bases; junction bases outside the gene matches: 6. This CDR3 is CASSLGTGTGQFF. Here the CDR3 DNA reads TGTGCCAGCAGCTTGGGAACCGGGACAGGACAGTTCTTC. The whole variable domain, filled in from reference TRBV5-6 and TRBJ2-1, reads DAGVTQSPTHLIKTRGQQVTLRCSPKSGHDTVSWYQQALGQGPQFIFQYYEEEERQRGNFPDRFSGHQFPNYSSELNVNALLLGDSALYLCASSLGTGTGQFFGPGTRLTVL.

The gene calls are TRBV16 and TRBJ1-2; the D is unclear. Germline V lookup: CDR1 KGHSY, CDR2 FQNENV. This CDR3 is built from 12 residues. Trimming cost V 0 bases and J 8 bases, with 7 bases left between them. The CDR3 sequence is CASSQSQRGYTF. The DNA for the CDR3 is TGTGCCAGCAGCCAATCCCAGCGAGGCTACACCTTC.

The chain uses TRBV9 and TRBJ2-5, with 9 bases identical to TRBD1. With 4 bases clipped from V and 14 bases from J, the junction kept 15 bases outside the gene matches. This CDR3 has 14 amino acids. The germline CDR1 and CDR2 sequences are SGDLS and YYNGEE. The DNA of the CDR3 is TGTGCCAGCAGCACCCAGGGGACAGGGACTCCGCTCTACTTC. Translation gives CASSTQGTGTPLYF.

The chain carries TRBV18 and TRBJ2-7, with no clear D. The CDR3 sequence is 14 residues long. Germline CDR1 is KGHSH and CDR2 is LQKENI. Trimming took off 3 bases at V and 2 bases at J, with 11 bases between the two ends. CDR3 coding DNA: TGTGCCAGCTCACCCCGAGACAATCCCTACGAGCAGTACTTC. Its protein is CASSPRDNPYEQYF.